Listed below are T cell receptor beta chains from one sample, sequenced in a study of beta chain features in type 1 diabetes. TCRdb's copy holds only in-frame clones and misses some; the assay was immunoSEQ multiplex PCR. The sample records 150,000 to 180,000 clones, 8.5% to 14% being singletons. Sequencing input: central memory CD4+ T cells from blood. Receptors were obtained from a man between 18 and 35 years old in good health. The CDR3 runs from the conserved cysteine through the conserved F or W. D genes are given only for firm matches. The size of a clone is reported for some rows only, either as once, few or many, or as a class for expanded clones.

cdr3_length: 15; clone_size: few; d_call: .; v_call: TRBV7-2; j_call: TRBJ2-2; cdr3_aa: CASSSGPSGTGELFF; cdr3_nt: TGTGCCAGCAGCTCAGGCCCGAGCGGCACCGGGGAGCTGTTTTTT
cdr3_length: 15; clone_size: .; d_call: .; v_call: TRBV29-1; j_call: TRBJ2-1; cdr3_aa: CSVGKVEGMGNEQFF; cdr3_nt: TGCAGCGTGGGGAAAGTCGAGGGTATGGGGAATGAGCAGTTCTTC
cdr3_length: 15; clone_size: few; d_call: TRBD2; v_call: TRBV7-2; j_call: TRBJ2-1; cdr3_aa: CASLLAGEPYNEQFF; cdr3_nt: TGTGCCAGCCTTCTAGCGGGAGAGCCCTACAATGAGCAGTTCTTC
cdr3_length: 16; clone_size: few; d_call: .; v_call: TRBV6-5; j_call: TRBJ2-3; cdr3_aa: CASSYSILLSTDTQYF; cdr3_nt: TGTGCCAGCAGTTACTCCATTCTCCTGAGCACAGATACGCAGTATTTT
cdr3_length: 9; clone_size: few; d_call: .; v_call: TRBV7-7; j_call: TRBJ1-5; cdr3_aa: CASSLIVHF; cdr3_nt: TGTGCTAGCAGCTTGATTGTCCATTTT
cdr3_length: 13; clone_size: few; d_call: TRBD1; v_call: TRBV10-3; j_call: TRBJ1-4; cdr3_aa: CAIRGQVNEKLFF; cdr3_nt: TGTGCCATCAGGGGACAGGTTAATGAAAAACTGTTTTTT
cdr3_length: 16; clone_size: few; d_call: TRBD1; v_call: TRBV7-2; j_call: TRBJ2-2; cdr3_aa: CASSLTGTVNTGELFF; cdr3_nt: TGTGCCAGCAGCTTAACCGGGACAGTGAACACCGGGGAGCTGTTTTTT
cdr3_length: 15; clone_size: .; d_call: TRBD1; v_call: TRBV12-5; j_call: TRBJ2-3; cdr3_aa: CASGLVHGTADTQYF; cdr3_nt: TGTGCTAGTGGTTTGGTACATGGGACAGCCGATACGCAGTATTTT
cdr3_length: 12; clone_size: .; d_call: TRBD1; v_call: TRBV18; j_call: TRBJ1-2; cdr3_aa: CASAPQGGGYTF; cdr3_nt: TGTGCCAGCGCACCGCAGGGGGGCGGCTACACCTTC
cdr3_length: 13; clone_size: few; d_call: .; v_call: TRBV6-6; j_call: TRBJ2-5; cdr3_aa: CASSYDRRQTQYF; cdr3_nt: TGTGCCAGCAGTTACGACAGGCGACAGACCCAGTACTTC
cdr3_length: 15; clone_size: .; d_call: TRBD1; v_call: TRBV9; j_call: TRBJ1-2; cdr3_aa: CASSVGGQGNYGYTF; cdr3_nt: TGTGCCAGCAGCGTAGGAGGACAGGGCAACTATGGCTACACCTTC
cdr3_length: 13; clone_size: .; d_call: TRBD1; v_call: TRBV25-1; j_call: TRBJ2-5; cdr3_aa: CATVAGGKETQYF; cdr3_nt: TGTGCCACCGTCGCAGGGGGCAAAGAGACCCAGTACTTC
cdr3_length: 14; clone_size: few; d_call: .; v_call: TRBV6-1; j_call: TRBJ1-1; cdr3_aa: CASTRKEGHTEAFF; cdr3_nt: TGTGCCAGTACCCGGAAAGAGGGACACACTGAAGCTTTCTTT
cdr3_length: 16; clone_size: .; d_call: .; v_call: TRBV7-2; j_call: TRBJ2-3; cdr3_aa: CASSPRGKRGTDTQYF; cdr3_nt: TGTGCCAGCAGCCCCAGGGGAAAGCGGGGCACAGATACGCAGTATTTT
cdr3_length: 12; clone_size: few; d_call: .; v_call: TRBV7-2; j_call: TRBJ2-3; cdr3_aa: CASSLSERSQYF; cdr3_nt: TGTGCCAGCAGCTTGAGTGAACGGTCGCAGTATTTT
cdr3_length: 15; clone_size: .; d_call: .; v_call: TRBV27; j_call: TRBJ2-7; cdr3_aa: CASSPRGSVTYEQYF; cdr3_nt: TGTGCCAGCAGTCCCCGAGGTAGCGTTACCTACGAGCAGTACTTC
cdr3_length: 14; clone_size: few; d_call: .; v_call: TRBV5-1; j_call: TRBJ2-1; cdr3_aa: CASSLDGRQWEQFF; cdr3_nt: TGCGCCAGCAGCTTAGATGGTCGCCAGTGGGAGCAGTTCTTC
cdr3_length: 15; clone_size: .; d_call: TRBD1; v_call: TRBV4-2; j_call: TRBJ2-1; cdr3_aa: CASSQPDRGRGEQFF; cdr3_nt: TGTGCCAGCAGCCAGCCGGACAGGGGTAGGGGTGAGCAGTTCTTC
cdr3_length: 14; clone_size: .; d_call: TRBD1; v_call: TRBV9; j_call: TRBJ2-5; cdr3_aa: CASSPQGARETQYF; cdr3_nt: TGTGCCAGCAGCCCACAGGGGGCGCGGGAGACCCAGTACTTC
cdr3_length: 15; clone_size: few; d_call: TRBD1; v_call: TRBV18; j_call: TRBJ2-7; cdr3_aa: CASSPGQGGYYEQYF; cdr3_nt: TGTGCCAGCTCGCCCGGACAGGGCGGCTACTACGAGCAGTACTTC
cdr3_length: 15; clone_size: .; d_call: TRBD2; v_call: TRBV4-2; j_call: TRBJ2-5; cdr3_aa: CASSPGLAGQETQYF; cdr3_nt: TGTGCCAGCAGCCCGGGACTAGCGGGTCAAGAGACCCAGTACTTC
cdr3_length: 16; clone_size: .; d_call: .; v_call: TRBV18; j_call: TRBJ1-2; cdr3_aa: CASSRSPGGQDYGYTF; cdr3_nt: TGTGCCAGCTCACGCTCGCCGGGGGGCCAAGACTATGGCTACACCTTC
cdr3_length: 15; clone_size: few; d_call: TRBD1; v_call: TRBV14; j_call: TRBJ2-3; cdr3_aa: CASSQRTGGTDTQYF; cdr3_nt: TGTGCCAGCAGCCAAAGGACAGGGGGCACTGATACGCAGTATTTT
cdr3_length: 15; clone_size: few; d_call: .; v_call: TRBV7-9; j_call: TRBJ1-1; cdr3_aa: CASSTLMGLSTEAFF; cdr3_nt: TGTGCCAGCAGCACTCTGATGGGCCTGAGCACTGAAGCTTTCTTT
cdr3_length: 14; clone_size: few; d_call: .; v_call: TRBV5-1; j_call: TRBJ1-1; cdr3_aa: CASSLVSRNTEAFF; cdr3_nt: TGCGCCAGCAGCTTGGTTAGTAGAAACACTGAAGCTTTCTTT
cdr3_length: 12; clone_size: many; d_call: .; v_call: TRBV14; j_call: TRBJ1-1; cdr3_aa: CASSQGNNEAFF; cdr3_nt: TGTGCCAGCAGCCAAGGGAACAATGAAGCTTTCTTT
cdr3_length: 12; clone_size: few; d_call: TRBD1; v_call: TRBV23-1; j_call: TRBJ2-1; cdr3_aa: CAARQGNDEQFF; cdr3_nt: TGCGCCGCCCGACAGGGGAACGATGAGCAGTTCTTC
cdr3_length: 16; clone_size: few; d_call: TRBD1; v_call: TRBV6-1; j_call: TRBJ2-4; cdr3_aa: CASSETGGMAKNIQYF; cdr3_nt: TGTGCCAGCAGTGAAACAGGGGGAATGGCCAAAAACATTCAGTACTTC
cdr3_length: 15; clone_size: few; d_call: TRBD1; v_call: TRBV28; j_call: TRBJ1-5; cdr3_aa: CASSQTGNKIQPQHF; cdr3_nt: TGTGCCAGCAGCCAGACAGGGAATAAAATTCAGCCCCAGCATTTT
cdr3_length: 15; clone_size: .; d_call: .; v_call: TRBV5-6; j_call: TRBJ2-5; cdr3_aa: CASSLRTAIQETQYF; cdr3_nt: TGTGCCAGCAGCTTAAGGACAGCCATTCAAGAGACCCAGTACTTC
cdr3_length: 17; clone_size: many; d_call: TRBD1; v_call: TRBV5-1; j_call: TRBJ2-1; cdr3_aa: CASNLMVGTGANNEQFF; cdr3_nt: TGCGCCAGCAATCTTATGGTCGGGACAGGGGCGAACAATGAGCAGTTCTTC
cdr3_length: 13; clone_size: .; d_call: TRBD2; v_call: TRBV6-5; j_call: TRBJ2-3; cdr3_aa: CASSTTSDDTQYF; cdr3_nt: TGTGCCAGCAGCACAACTAGCGACGATACGCAGTATTTT
cdr3_length: 13; clone_size: .; d_call: .; v_call: TRBV18; j_call: TRBJ2-7; cdr3_aa: CASSPTSSYEQYF; cdr3_nt: TGTGCCAGCTCACCAACAAGCTCCTACGAGCAGTACTTC
cdr3_length: 15; clone_size: .; d_call: .; v_call: TRBV7-9; j_call: TRBJ2-5; cdr3_aa: CASSPGSGFQETQYF; cdr3_nt: TGTGCCAGCAGCCCCGGGTCGGGGTTCCAAGAGACCCAGTACTTC
cdr3_length: 16; clone_size: .; d_call: .; v_call: TRBV7-9; j_call: TRBJ2-1; cdr3_aa: CASSPTEGAPSFEQFF; cdr3_nt: TGTGCCAGCAGCCCCACGGAGGGTGCCCCATCGTTTGAGCAGTTCTTC
cdr3_length: 15; clone_size: .; d_call: .; v_call: TRBV5-6; j_call: TRBJ1-2; cdr3_aa: CASSLAGLEDYGYTF; cdr3_nt: TGTGCCAGCAGCTTGGCAGGACTAGAGGACTATGGCTACACCTTC
cdr3_length: 11; clone_size: few; d_call: .; v_call: TRBV30; j_call: TRBJ2-7; cdr3_aa: CASSSSYEQYF; cdr3_nt: TGTGCTTCCAGTAGCTCCTACGAGCAGTACTTC
cdr3_length: 15; clone_size: many; d_call: .; v_call: TRBV14; j_call: TRBJ1-1; cdr3_aa: CASSTLVATNTEAFF; cdr3_nt: TGTGCCAGCAGCACCCTAGTGGCAACGAACACTGAAGCTTTCTTT
cdr3_length: 14; clone_size: few; d_call: TRBD1; v_call: TRBV5-6; j_call: TRBJ1-5; cdr3_aa: CASSAGQGDQPQHF; cdr3_nt: TGTGCCAGCAGCGCGGGACAGGGGGACCAGCCCCAGCATTTT
cdr3_length: 14; clone_size: many; d_call: .; v_call: TRBV19; j_call: TRBJ1-6; cdr3_aa: CASASEGFYSPLHF; cdr3_nt: TGTGCCAGTGCCTCGGAGGGGTTTTATTCACCCCTCCACTTT
cdr3_length: 11; clone_size: .; d_call: .; v_call: TRBV28; j_call: TRBJ1-1; cdr3_aa: CASSYSGPAFF; cdr3_nt: TGTGCCAGCAGTTACAGTGGACCAGCTTTCTTT
cdr3_length: 15; clone_size: few; d_call: .; v_call: TRBV7-3; j_call: TRBJ1-1; cdr3_aa: CASSHGGQLNTEAFF; cdr3_nt: TGTGCCAGCAGCCACGGTGGGCAGCTGAACACTGAAGCTTTCTTT
cdr3_length: 11; clone_size: .; d_call: .; v_call: TRBV29-1; j_call: TRBJ2-1; cdr3_aa: CSVGITNEQFF; cdr3_nt: TGCAGCGTTGGGATTACCAATGAGCAGTTCTTC
cdr3_length: 16; clone_size: once; d_call: TRBD1; v_call: TRBV9; j_call: TRBJ2-7; cdr3_aa: CASSVSGGQGAYEQYF; cdr3_nt: TGTGCCAGCAGCGTCAGCGGCGGACAGGGGGCTTACGAGCAGTACTTC
cdr3_length: 15; clone_size: .; d_call: .; v_call: TRBV30; j_call: TRBJ1-2; cdr3_aa: CAWFGGREARYGYTF; cdr3_nt: TGTGCCTGGTTTGGCGGGAGGGAGGCTCGGTATGGCTACACCTTC
cdr3_length: 14; clone_size: .; d_call: .; v_call: TRBV30; j_call: TRBJ2-5; cdr3_aa: CAWSEAGAEETQYF; cdr3_nt: TGTGCCTGGAGTGAGGCCGGGGCAGAAGAGACCCAGTACTTC
cdr3_length: 16; clone_size: once; d_call: .; v_call: TRBV11-2; j_call: TRBJ2-4; cdr3_aa: CASRSVRGRRSGTQYF; cdr3_nt: TGTGCCAGCAGGTCTGTAAGGGGACGCCGCAGTGGGACTCAGTACTTC
cdr3_length: 12; clone_size: few; d_call: .; v_call: TRBV7-8; j_call: TRBJ1-1; cdr3_aa: CASSLRGGEAFF; cdr3_nt: TGTGCCAGCAGCTTACGGGGCGGTGAAGCTTTCTTT
cdr3_length: 15; clone_size: many; d_call: TRBD1; v_call: TRBV29-1; j_call: TRBJ2-1; cdr3_aa: CSGGQGLGSYNEQFF; cdr3_nt: TGCAGCGGAGGACAGGGGCTCGGCTCCTACAATGAGCAGTTCTTC
cdr3_length: 13; clone_size: .; d_call: .; v_call: TRBV9; j_call: TRBJ2-2; cdr3_aa: CASSASYTGELFF; cdr3_nt: TGTGCCAGCAGCGCCTCATACACCGGGGAGCTGTTTTTT
cdr3_length: 13; clone_size: .; d_call: .; v_call: TRBV30; j_call: TRBJ2-7; cdr3_aa: CAWIPTGRHEQYF; cdr3_nt: TGTGCCTGGATCCCGACAGGTCGTCACGAGCAGTACTTC
cdr3_length: 15; clone_size: .; d_call: TRBD1; v_call: TRBV27; j_call: TRBJ1-2; cdr3_aa: CASSPRTGASVGYTF; cdr3_nt: TGTGCCAGCAGTCCTCGGACAGGGGCCTCCGTTGGCTACACCTTC
cdr3_length: 14; clone_size: .; d_call: TRBD2; v_call: TRBV7-2; j_call: TRBJ2-5; cdr3_aa: CASSPGTSKETQYF; cdr3_nt: TGTGCCAGCAGCCCAGGGACTAGCAAGGAGACCCAGTACTTC
cdr3_length: 15; clone_size: few; d_call: .; v_call: TRBV7-2; j_call: TRBJ1-5; cdr3_aa: CASSLIGGDYQPQHF; cdr3_nt: TGTGCCAGCAGCTTAATTGGGGGGGACTATCAGCCCCAGCATTTT